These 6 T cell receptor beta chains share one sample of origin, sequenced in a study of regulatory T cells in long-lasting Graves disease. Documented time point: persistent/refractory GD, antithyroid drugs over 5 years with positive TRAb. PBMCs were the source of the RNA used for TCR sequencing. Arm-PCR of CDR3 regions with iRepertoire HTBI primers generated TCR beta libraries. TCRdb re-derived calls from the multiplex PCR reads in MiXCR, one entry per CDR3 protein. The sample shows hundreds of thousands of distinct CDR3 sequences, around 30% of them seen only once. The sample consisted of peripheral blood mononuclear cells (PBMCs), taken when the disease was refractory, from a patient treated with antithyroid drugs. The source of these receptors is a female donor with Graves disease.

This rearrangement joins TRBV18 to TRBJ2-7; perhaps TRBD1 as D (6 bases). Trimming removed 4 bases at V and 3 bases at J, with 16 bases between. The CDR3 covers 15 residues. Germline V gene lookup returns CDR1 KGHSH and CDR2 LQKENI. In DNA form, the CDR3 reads TGTGCCAGCTCACGACGACAGGTAGGAGGCTACGAGCAGTACTTC. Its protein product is CASSRRQVGGYEQYF.

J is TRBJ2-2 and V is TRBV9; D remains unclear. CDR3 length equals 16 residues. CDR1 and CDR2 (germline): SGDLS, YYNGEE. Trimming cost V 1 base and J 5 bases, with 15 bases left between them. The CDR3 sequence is CASSVRAHFLTGELFF. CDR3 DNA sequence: TGTGCCAGCAGCGTACGGGCTCACTTTTTGACCGGGGAGCTGTTTTTT.

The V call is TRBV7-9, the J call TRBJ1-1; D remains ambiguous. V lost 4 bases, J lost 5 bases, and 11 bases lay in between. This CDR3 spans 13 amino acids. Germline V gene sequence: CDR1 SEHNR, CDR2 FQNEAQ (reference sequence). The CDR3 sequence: CASSSGHGTEAFF. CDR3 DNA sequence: TGTGCCAGCAGCTCGGGTCACGGGACTGAAGCTTTCTTT.

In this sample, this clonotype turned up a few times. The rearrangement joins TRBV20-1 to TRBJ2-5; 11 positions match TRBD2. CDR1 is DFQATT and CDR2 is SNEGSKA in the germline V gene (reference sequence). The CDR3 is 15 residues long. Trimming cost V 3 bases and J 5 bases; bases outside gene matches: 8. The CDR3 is CSASRLAGNMETQYF. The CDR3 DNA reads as TGCAGTGCTAGTCGACTAGCGGGGAATATGGAGACCCAGTACTTC.

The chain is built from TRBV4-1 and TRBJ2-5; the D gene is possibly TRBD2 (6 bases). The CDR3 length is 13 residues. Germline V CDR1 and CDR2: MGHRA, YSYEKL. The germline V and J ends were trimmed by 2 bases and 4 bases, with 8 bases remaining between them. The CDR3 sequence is CASSQRLGETQYF. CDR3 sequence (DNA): TGCGCCAGCAGCCAAAGACTAGGAGAGACCCAGTACTTC.

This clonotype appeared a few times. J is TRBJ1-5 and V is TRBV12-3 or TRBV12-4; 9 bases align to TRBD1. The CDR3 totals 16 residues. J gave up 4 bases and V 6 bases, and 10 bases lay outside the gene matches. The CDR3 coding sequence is TGTGCCAGCAGCCCGGGACAGGGCATGGATAATCAGCCCCAGCATTTT. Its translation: CASSPGQGMDNQPQHF.